This is a list of T cell receptor beta chains from one sample in a study of OX40 agonist ivuxolimab in advanced cancers. TCRdb's table, derived via immunoSEQ multiplex PCR, lists solely in-frame clones and lacks some. The sample holds more than 60,000 clones; around 94% are singletons and the top ten take roughly 14%. The source was CD4+ or CD8+ T cells sorted from blood, collected in a trial of the OX40 agonist ivuxolimab. These receptors were obtained from an adult with an advanced solid tumor such as melanoma, head and neck, liver or kidney cancer. CDR3s include the opening cysteine and the closing phenylalanine or tryptophan. The D gene is left open where the match is weak. The size entry is marked missing in some rows and otherwise reads once, few, many or a size class.

d_call: NA; clone_size: NA; v_call: TRBV6-1; j_call: TRBJ2-7; cdr3_nt: TGTGCCAGCAGGTCCGGCCCCTACGAGCAGTACTTC; cdr3_aa: CASRSGPYEQYF
d_call: NA; clone_size: NA; v_call: TRBV29-1; j_call: TRBJ2-2; cdr3_nt: TGCAGCGTGCCCCGGGGGACCGGGGAGCTGTTTTTT; cdr3_aa: CSVPRGTGELFF
d_call: NA; clone_size: NA; v_call: TRBV5-1; j_call: TRBJ1-1; cdr3_nt: TGCGCCAGCAGCCCGAGGGCAGTTAACACTGAAGCTTTCTTT; cdr3_aa: CASSPRAVNTEAFF
d_call: NA; clone_size: NA; v_call: TRBV9; j_call: TRBJ2-5; cdr3_nt: TGTGCCAGCAGCGTAGGAGGTAGCGGCCAAGAGACCCAGTACTTC; cdr3_aa: CASSVGGSGQETQYF
d_call: NA; clone_size: NA; v_call: TRBV5-1; j_call: TRBJ1-1; cdr3_nt: TGCGCCAGCAGCTTGTATCAGGGGAAGAACACTGAAGCTTTCTTT; cdr3_aa: CASSLYQGKNTEAFF
d_call: NA; clone_size: NA; v_call: TRBV6-6; j_call: TRBJ2-7; cdr3_nt: TGTGCCACCGCTTCGGACGAGCAGTACTTC; cdr3_aa: CATASDEQYF
d_call: NA; clone_size: NA; v_call: TRBV28; j_call: TRBJ1-5; cdr3_nt: TGTGCCAGCAGTTTTCTATCGACCGATGCTTATAGCAATCAGCCCCAGCATTTT; cdr3_aa: CASSFLSTDAYSNQPQHF
d_call: TRBD1; clone_size: NA; v_call: TRBV6-5; j_call: TRBJ2-7; cdr3_nt: TGTGCCAGCAGTATAGACAGGGGCTTCTACGAGCAGTACTTC; cdr3_aa: CASSIDRGFYEQYF
d_call: NA; clone_size: once; v_call: TRBV2; j_call: TRBJ2-7; cdr3_nt: TGTGCCAGCAGTGACGAATTCAGTTTCTACGAGCAGTACTTC; cdr3_aa: CASSDEFSFYEQYF
d_call: TRBD2; clone_size: NA; v_call: TRBV27; j_call: TRBJ2-5; cdr3_nt: TGTGCCAGCAGTTTATCGAGGGTCCTCGGGGTAGCGGGAGAGACCCAGTACTTC; cdr3_aa: CASSLSRVLGVAGETQYF
d_call: NA; clone_size: NA; v_call: TRBV2; j_call: TRBJ1-1; cdr3_nt: TGTGCTCTTACCCCCAGGGTTCGCACTGAAGCTTTCTTT; cdr3_aa: CALTPRVRTEAFF